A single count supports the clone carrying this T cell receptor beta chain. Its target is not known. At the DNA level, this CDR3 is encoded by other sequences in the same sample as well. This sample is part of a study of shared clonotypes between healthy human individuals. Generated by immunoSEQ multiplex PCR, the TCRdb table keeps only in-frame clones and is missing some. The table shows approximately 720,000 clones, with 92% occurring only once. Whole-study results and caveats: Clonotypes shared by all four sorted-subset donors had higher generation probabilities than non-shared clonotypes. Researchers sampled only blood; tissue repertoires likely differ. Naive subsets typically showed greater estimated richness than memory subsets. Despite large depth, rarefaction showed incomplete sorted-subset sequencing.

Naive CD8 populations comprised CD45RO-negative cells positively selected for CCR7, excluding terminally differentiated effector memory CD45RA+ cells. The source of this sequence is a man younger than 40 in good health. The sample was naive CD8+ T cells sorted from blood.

The CDR3 coding sequence is TGTGCCAGCAGCTTAGCACTAGGAGAGTACAATGAGCAGTTCTTC. It yields the protein CASSLALGEYNEQFF. The rearrangement joins TRBV7-9 to TRBJ2-1, with D possibly TRBD2 on 5 matching bases. Germline assignment: CDR1 SEHNR and CDR2 FQNEAQ (reference sequence). V lost 0 bases to trimming and J lost 4 bases, with 10 bases between them. CDR3 length equals 15 residues. The full variable domain, with the rest looked up from reference TRBV7-9 and TRBJ2-1, is DTGVSQNPRHKITKRGQNVTFRCDPISEHNRLYWYRQTLGQGPEFLTYFQNEAQLEKSRLLSDRFSAERPKGSFSTLEIQRTEQGDSAMYLCASSLALGEYNEQFFGPGTRLTVL.